Listed below are T cell receptor beta chains from one sample, sequenced in a study of regulatory T cells in long-lasting Graves disease. Via MiXCR, TCRdb re-called the multiplex PCR reads, giving one row per CDR3 protein. The sample gives approximately 400,000 distinct CDR3 sequences, 15% of which show up once; approximately 7.8% is in the top ten. This sample also appeared in a second study, on T cells in Graves' hyperthyroidism and ophthalmopathy.

Sample: peripheral blood mononuclear cells (PBMCs), taken at new diagnosis, from a patient treated with antithyroid drugs. The receptors originated from a woman in her thirties or forties with Graves disease. Both conserved end residues are part of each CDR3. The D gene is left open where the match is weak. The size entry is marked missing in some rows and otherwise reads once, few, many or a size class.

cdr3_aa	cdr3_nt	cdr3_length	clone_size	v_call	d_call	j_call
CASNLGIADTQYF	TGTGCCAGTAACCTAGGGATTGCAGATACGCAGTATTTT	13	NA	TRBV19	NA	TRBJ2-3
CASSLGRQYEQYF	TGTGCCAGCAGCTTAGGGAGGCAGTACGAGCAGTACTTC	13	many	TRBV11-2	NA	TRBJ2-7
CAISGGPTNGELFF	TGTGCCATCAGTGGCGGACCTACGAACGGGGAGCTGTTTTTT	14	many	TRBV10-3	NA	TRBJ2-2
CASSHGRGRARETQYF	TGTGCCAGCAGTCACGGTCGCGGGAGGGCCCGGGAGACCCAGTACTTC	16	many	TRBV6-1	TRBD2	TRBJ2-5
CASSLGTWNSPLHF	TGTGCCAGCAGCTTAGGGACTTGGAATTCACCCCTCCACTTT	14	few	TRBV11-3	NA	TRBJ1-6
CASSPSGRSGNEQFF	TGTGCCAGCAGCCCTAGCGGGAGGTCTGGCAATGAGCAGTTCTTC	15	few	TRBV6-2/TRBV6-3	TRBD2	TRBJ2-1
CASSFGPGWEGQNTEAFF	TGTGCCAGCAGCTTTGGCCCCGGATGGGAAGGGCAGAACACTGAAGCTTTCTTT	18	many	TRBV11-2	NA	TRBJ1-1
CSVTGTDKETQYF	TGCAGCGTAACCGGGACAGATAAAGAGACCCAGTACTTC	13	few	TRBV29-1	TRBD1	TRBJ2-5
CSVKGPMNTGELFF	TGCAGCGTTAAGGGACCGATGAACACCGGGGAGCTGTTTTTT	14	many	TRBV29-1	NA	TRBJ2-2
CASSPSGVNTEAFF	TGTGCCAGCAGCCCCTCTGGGGTGAACACTGAAGCTTTCTTT	14	NA	TRBV12-3/TRBV12-4	NA	TRBJ1-1
CASRTRGLTNEKLFF	TGTGCCAGCAGGACCCGGGGCCTTACTAATGAAAAACTGTTTTTT	15	NA	TRBV28	NA	TRBJ1-4
CAGSQDRLSRSFGNEQFF	TGTGCCGGCAGCCAAGACCGGCTTTCCCGCTCCTTCGGTAATGAGCAGTTCTTC	18	NA	TRBV3-1	NA	TRBJ2-1
CASSLAPGLQDEQYF	TGCGCCAGCAGCTTGGCCCCCGGACTCCAGGACGAGCAGTACTTC	15	many	TRBV5-1	NA	TRBJ2-7
CAWSVSGASYEQYF	TGTGCCTGGAGTGTTTCGGGGGCGTCCTACGAGCAGTACTTC	14	many	TRBV30	NA	TRBJ2-7
CASSPGLAGGRNTGELFF	TGTGCCAGTAGTCCAGGACTAGCGGGAGGCCGAAACACCGGGGAGCTGTTTTTT	18	many	TRBV19	TRBD2	TRBJ2-2
CASSLDRSYVNEQFF	TGTGCCAGTAGTTTAGACAGGTCTTATGTCAATGAGCAGTTCTTC	15	few	TRBV19	NA	TRBJ2-1
CASSLSDYNSPLHF	TGTGCCAGCAGTTTGTCAGATTATAATTCACCCCTCCACTTT	14	NA	TRBV12-3/TRBV12-4	NA	TRBJ1-6
CASSQRDQETQYF	TGTGCCAGCAGTCAGCGGGATCAAGAGACCCAGTACTTC	13	many	TRBV27	TRBD2	TRBJ2-5
CASSLGGLAEFYNEQFF	TGTGCCAGCAGCTTAGGGGGACTAGCAGAATTCTACAATGAGCAGTTCTTC	17	few	TRBV7-8	TRBD2	TRBJ2-1
CASTLDSSSGYTF	TGTGCCAGCACCTTGGACAGTTCAAGTGGCTACACCTTC	13	many	TRBV2	NA	TRBJ1-2
CASSIGRTSGSYEQYF	TGTGCCAGCAGTATTGGCAGGACTAGCGGGAGTTACGAGCAGTACTTC	16	few	TRBV19	TRBD2	TRBJ2-7
CATRPGLGTDTQYF	TGTGCCACCCGTCCAGGTCTGGGCACAGATACGCAGTATTTT	14	many	TRBV24-1	NA	TRBJ2-3
CASSYGTGNIEQYF	TGCGCCAGCAGCTATGGGACAGGGAATATCGAGCAGTACTTC	14	many	TRBV5-1	TRBD1	TRBJ2-7
CASSQGTGGNEQFF	TGTGCCAGCAGCCAAGGGACAGGTGGGAATGAGCAGTTCTTC	14	many	TRBV14	TRBD1	TRBJ2-1
CASSLSRDRVDEQYF	TGTGCCAGCAGCTTAAGTCGGGACAGGGTGGACGAGCAGTACTTC	15	many	TRBV11-3	TRBD1	TRBJ2-7
CASSWDRGTEAFF	TGTGCCAGCAGCTGGGACAGGGGAACTGAAGCTTTCTTT	13	few	TRBV7-3	TRBD1	TRBJ1-1
CASSPDRGAGELFF	TGTGCCAGCAGTCCCGACAGGGGGGCCGGGGAGCTGTTTTTT	14	NA	TRBV6-1	TRBD1	TRBJ2-2
CASSLRRGGGTEAFF	TGTGCCAGCAGCTTACGGAGGGGCGGGGGGACTGAAGCTTTCTTT	15	NA	TRBV7-9	NA	TRBJ1-1
CASSLGATRTDTQYF	TGTGCCAGTAGTCTCGGGGCGACCCGCACAGATACGCAGTATTTT	15	many	TRBV19	NA	TRBJ2-3
CASSSQGRHEQFF	TGTGCCAGCAGCTCCCAGGGTCGGCATGAGCAGTTCTTC	13	many	TRBV6-2/TRBV6-3	NA	TRBJ2-1
CASSPAGTARTDTQYF	TGTGCCAGCTCACCAGCCGGGACAGCTCGCACAGATACGCAGTATTTT	16	many	TRBV18	TRBD1	TRBJ2-3
CAWSVFGTPTYEQYF	TGTGCCTGGAGTGTGTTTGGGACACCTACCTACGAGCAGTACTTC	15	NA	TRBV30	NA	TRBJ2-7
CASSQVSLKNNEQFF	TGTGCCAGCAGCCAAGTATCATTAAAAAACAATGAGCAGTTCTTC	15	few	TRBV14	NA	TRBJ2-1
CASSPQPTGHSGNTIYF	TGTGCCAGCTCACCACAACCGACAGGTCACTCTGGAAACACCATATATTTT	17	NA	TRBV18	NA	TRBJ1-3
CASSQDRGAYGYTF	TGTGCCAGCAGCCAAGATCGGGGGGCCTATGGCTACACCTTC	14	few	TRBV3-1	NA	TRBJ1-2
CASSFRAGGGRGNEKLFF	TGTGCCAGCAGTTTCCGGGCGGGAGGGGGTCGGGGTAATGAAAAACTGTTTTTT	18	many	TRBV12-3/TRBV12-4	NA	TRBJ1-4
CASSQELNTMTFSNQPQHF	TGTGCCAGCAGCCAAGAGTTAAATACAATGACCTTTAGCAATCAGCCCCAGCATTTT	19	NA	TRBV14	NA	TRBJ1-5
CAIMDGQNTDTQYF	TGTGCCATCATGGACGGGCAAAACACAGATACGCAGTATTTT	14	many	TRBV10-3	NA	TRBJ2-3
CASILGAGPQETQYF	TGCGCCAGCATCCTGGGAGCCGGGCCCCAAGAGACCCAGTACTTC	15	many	TRBV5-1	NA	TRBJ2-5
CASSQVGISGAQYF	TGTGCCAGCAGCCAGGTTGGCATATCTGGCGCGCAGTATTTT	14	NA	TRBV3-1	NA	TRBJ2-3
CASSIASNQPQHF	TGTGCCAGTAGTATAGCGAGCAATCAGCCCCAGCATTTT	13	NA	TRBV19	NA	TRBJ1-5
CASSLVEGPVNIQYF	TGTGCCAGCAGCTTAGTGGAGGGCCCTGTGAACATTCAGTACTTC	15	many	TRBV7-2	NA	TRBJ2-4
CASSQPLGPSYGYTF	TGTGCCAGCAGCCAACCACTAGGCCCTTCCTATGGCTACACCTTC	15	many	TRBV2	NA	TRBJ1-2
CASSLVAWGEAGELFF	TGTGCCAGCAGCTTAGTGGCGTGGGGAGAGGCCGGGGAGCTGTTTTTT	16	many	TRBV11-2	NA	TRBJ2-2
CASSLNGQGPTNYGYTF	TGTGCCAGCAGCTTGAATGGACAGGGTCCGACTAACTATGGCTACACCTTC	17	NA	TRBV11-2	TRBD1	TRBJ1-2